This is a list of T cell receptor beta chains from one sample in a study of pediatric ulcerative colitis. Generated by immunoSEQ multiplex PCR, the TCRdb table keeps only in-frame clones and is missing some. The sample shows roughly 70,000 clones, less than 90% of them seen only once. Sequencing was done on a sample of blood. The receptors originated from a boy between 10 and 17 years old with severe ulcerative colitis. Each CDR3 is given with its conserved first and last residue. Each record gives: J gene, V gene, CDR3 protein.

TRBJ2-7 | TRBV6-6 | CATRTGNEQYF
TRBJ2-5 | TRBV11-2 | CASTQRGSGGETQYF
TRBJ1-2 | TRBV6-1 | CASRSGDLGGYTF
TRBJ2-2 | TRBV2 | CASVMGLVNTGELFF
TRBJ1-1 | TRBV19 | CASSIVNRVGTEAFF
TRBJ1-2 | TRBV28 | CASSPTGRNYGYTF
TRBJ2-1 | TRBV6-1 | CASSEMGSSYNEQFF
TRBJ1-1 | TRBV29-1 | CSVEEQGVEAFF
TRBJ1-2 | TRBV19 | CASSITGGRVDYGYTF
TRBJ2-5 | TRBV7-7 | CASSLFADQETQYF